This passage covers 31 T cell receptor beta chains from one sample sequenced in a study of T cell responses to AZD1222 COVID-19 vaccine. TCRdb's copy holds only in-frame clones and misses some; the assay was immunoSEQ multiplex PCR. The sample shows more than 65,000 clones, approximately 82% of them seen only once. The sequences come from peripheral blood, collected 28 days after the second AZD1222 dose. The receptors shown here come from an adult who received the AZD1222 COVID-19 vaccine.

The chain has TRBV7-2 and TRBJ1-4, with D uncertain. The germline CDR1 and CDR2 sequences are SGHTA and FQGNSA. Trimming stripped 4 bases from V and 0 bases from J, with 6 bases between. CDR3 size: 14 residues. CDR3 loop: CASSSEATNEKLFF. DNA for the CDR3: TGTGCCAGCAGCTCGGAAGCAACTAATGAAAAACTGTTTTTT. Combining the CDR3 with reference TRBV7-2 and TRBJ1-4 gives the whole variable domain GAGVSQSPSNKVTEKGKDVELRCDPISGHTALYWYRQSLGQGLEFLIYFQGNSAPDKSGLPSDRFSAERTGGSVSTLTIQRTQQEDSAVYLCASSSEATNEKLFFGSGTQLSVL.

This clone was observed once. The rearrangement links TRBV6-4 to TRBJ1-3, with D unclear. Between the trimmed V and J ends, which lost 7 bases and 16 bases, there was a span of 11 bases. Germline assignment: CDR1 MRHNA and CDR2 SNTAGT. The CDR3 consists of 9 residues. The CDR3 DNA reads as TGTGCCAGCACCGTCCGAAGTTATTTT. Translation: CASTVRSYF.

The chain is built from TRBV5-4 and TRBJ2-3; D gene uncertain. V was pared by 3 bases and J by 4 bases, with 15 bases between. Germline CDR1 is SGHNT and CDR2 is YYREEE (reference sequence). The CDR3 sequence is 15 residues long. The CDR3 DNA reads TGTGCCAGCAGCTCGGCCGGGCCAGGCCCAGATACGCAGTATTTT. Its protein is CASSSAGPGPDTQYF.

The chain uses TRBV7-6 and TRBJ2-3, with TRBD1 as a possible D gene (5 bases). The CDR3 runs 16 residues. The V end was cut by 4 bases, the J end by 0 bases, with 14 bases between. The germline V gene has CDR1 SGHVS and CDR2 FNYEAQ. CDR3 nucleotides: TGTGCCAGCAGCTATACTGGGGCCCATAGCACAGATACGCAGTATTTT. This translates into CASSYTGAHSTDTQYF.

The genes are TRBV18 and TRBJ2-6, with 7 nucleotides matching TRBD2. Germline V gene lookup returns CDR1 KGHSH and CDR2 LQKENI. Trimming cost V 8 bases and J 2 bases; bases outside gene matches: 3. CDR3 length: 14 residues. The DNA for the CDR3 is TGTGCCAGCGGGGGAGGGACTGGGGCCAACGTCCTGACTTTC. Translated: CASGGGTGANVLTF. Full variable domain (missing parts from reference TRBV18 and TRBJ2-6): NAGVMQNPRHLVRRRGQEARLRCSPMKGHSHVYWYRQLPEEGLKFMVYLQKENIIDESGMPKERFSAEFPKEGPSILRIQQVVRGDSAAYFCASGGGTGANVLTFGAGSRLTVL.

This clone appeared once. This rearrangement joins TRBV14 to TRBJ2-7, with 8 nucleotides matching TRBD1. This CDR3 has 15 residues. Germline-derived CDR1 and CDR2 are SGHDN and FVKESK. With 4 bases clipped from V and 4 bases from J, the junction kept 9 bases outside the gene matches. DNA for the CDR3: TGTGCCAGCAGCCTTGCGACAGGGGCTATGTACGAGCAGTACTTC. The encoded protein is CASSLATGAMYEQYF.

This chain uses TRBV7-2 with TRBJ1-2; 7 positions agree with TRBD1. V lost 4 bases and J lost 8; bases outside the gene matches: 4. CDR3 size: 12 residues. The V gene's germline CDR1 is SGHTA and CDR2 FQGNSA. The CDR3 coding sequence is TGTGCCAGCAGCTCCAGGGGGGACGGCTACACCTTC. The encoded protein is CASSSRGDGYTF.

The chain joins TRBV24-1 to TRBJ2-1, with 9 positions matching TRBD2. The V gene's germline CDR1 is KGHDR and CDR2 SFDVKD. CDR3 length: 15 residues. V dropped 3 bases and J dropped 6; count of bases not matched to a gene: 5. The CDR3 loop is CATSDPGLAFNEQFF. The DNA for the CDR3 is TGTGCCACCAGTGATCCGGGACTAGCATTCAATGAGCAGTTCTTC.

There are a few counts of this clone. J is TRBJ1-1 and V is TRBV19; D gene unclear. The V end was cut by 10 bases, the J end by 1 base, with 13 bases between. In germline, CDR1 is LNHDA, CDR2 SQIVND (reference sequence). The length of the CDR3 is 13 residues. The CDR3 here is CATSVPRNTEAFF. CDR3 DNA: TGTGCCACCTCGGTCCCTCGGAACACTGAAGCTTTCTTT. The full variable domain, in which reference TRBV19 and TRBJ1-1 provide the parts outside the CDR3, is DGGITQSPKYLFRKEGQNVTLSCEQNLNHDAMYWYRQDPGQGLRLIYYSQIVNDFQKGDIAEGYSVSREKKESFPLTVTSAQKNPTAFYLCATSVPRNTEAFFGQGTRLTVV.

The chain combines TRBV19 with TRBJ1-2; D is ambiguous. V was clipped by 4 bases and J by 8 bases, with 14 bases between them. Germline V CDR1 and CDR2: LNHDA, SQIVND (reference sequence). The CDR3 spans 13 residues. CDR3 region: CASSRELRVGYTF. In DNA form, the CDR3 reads TGTGCCAGTAGTAGGGAGCTCCGGGTCGGCTACACCTTC.

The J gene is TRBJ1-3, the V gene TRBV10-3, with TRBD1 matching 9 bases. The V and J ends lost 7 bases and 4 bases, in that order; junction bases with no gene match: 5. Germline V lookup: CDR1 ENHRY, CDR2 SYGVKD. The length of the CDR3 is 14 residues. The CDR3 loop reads CAIIPGQGGNTIYF. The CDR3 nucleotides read TGTGCCATCATTCCGGGACAGGGAGGAAACACCATATATTTT.

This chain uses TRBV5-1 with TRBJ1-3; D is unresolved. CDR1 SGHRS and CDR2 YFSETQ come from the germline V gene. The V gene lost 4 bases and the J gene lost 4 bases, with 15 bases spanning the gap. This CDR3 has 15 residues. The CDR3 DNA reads TGCGCCAGCAGCGACGAAAGGGCCGGAGGAAACACCATATATTTT. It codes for CASSDERAGGNTIYF.

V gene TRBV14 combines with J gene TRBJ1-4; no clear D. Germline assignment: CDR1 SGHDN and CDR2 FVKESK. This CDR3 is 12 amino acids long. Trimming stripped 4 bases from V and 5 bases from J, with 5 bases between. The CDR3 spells CASSLRNEKLFF. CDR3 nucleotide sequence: TGTGCCAGCAGCCTCAGGAATGAAAAACTGTTTTTT.

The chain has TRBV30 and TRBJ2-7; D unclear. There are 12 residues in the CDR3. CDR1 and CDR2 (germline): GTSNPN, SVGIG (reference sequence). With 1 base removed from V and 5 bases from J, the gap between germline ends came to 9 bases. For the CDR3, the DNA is TGTGCCTGGAGTGCAACTAATCACGAGCAGTACTTC. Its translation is CAWSATNHEQYF.

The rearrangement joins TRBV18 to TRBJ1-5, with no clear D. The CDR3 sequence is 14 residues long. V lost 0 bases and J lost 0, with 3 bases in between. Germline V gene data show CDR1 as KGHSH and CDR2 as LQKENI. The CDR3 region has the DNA TGTGCCAGCTCACCACCGGGTAGCAATCAGCCCCAGCATTTT. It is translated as CASSPPGSNQPQHF.

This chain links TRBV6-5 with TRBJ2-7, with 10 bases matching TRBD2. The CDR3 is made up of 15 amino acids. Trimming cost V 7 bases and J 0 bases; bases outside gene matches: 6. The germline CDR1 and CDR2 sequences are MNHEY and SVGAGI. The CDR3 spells CASTPSGSPSYEQYF. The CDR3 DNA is TGTGCCAGCACCCCTAGCGGGAGCCCCTCCTACGAGCAGTACTTC.

CDR3 in DNA: TGTGCCAGCAGCCGCGGAAGACCGGTTAACTATGGCTACACCTTC. It codes for CASSRGRPVNYGYTF. The chain couples TRBV13 to TRBJ1-2; D gene uncertain. The germline gives CDR1 PRHDT, CDR2 FYEKMQ (reference sequence). This CDR3 comprises 15 residues. The V end was cut by 5 bases, the J end by 1 base, with 14 bases between.

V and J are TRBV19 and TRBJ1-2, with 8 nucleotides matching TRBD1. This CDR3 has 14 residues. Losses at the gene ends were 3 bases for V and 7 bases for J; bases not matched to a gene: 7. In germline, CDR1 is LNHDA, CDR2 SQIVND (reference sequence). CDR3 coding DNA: TGTGCCAGTAGTATTGTTCGGACAGGGTCTGGCTACACCTTC. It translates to CASSIVRTGSGYTF.

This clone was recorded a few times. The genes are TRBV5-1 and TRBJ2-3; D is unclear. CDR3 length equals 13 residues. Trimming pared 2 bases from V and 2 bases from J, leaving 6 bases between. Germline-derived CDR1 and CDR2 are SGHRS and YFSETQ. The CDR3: CASSLGYTDTQYF. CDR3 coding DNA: TGCGCCAGCAGCTTAGGCTACACAGATACGCAGTATTTT.

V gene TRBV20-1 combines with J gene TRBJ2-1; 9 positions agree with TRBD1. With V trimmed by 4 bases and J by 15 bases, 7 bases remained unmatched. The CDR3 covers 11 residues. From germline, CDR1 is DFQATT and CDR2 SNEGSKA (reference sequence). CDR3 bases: TGCAGTGCTAACGCCGGGACAGGGAGGTTCTTC. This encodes CSANAGTGRFF.

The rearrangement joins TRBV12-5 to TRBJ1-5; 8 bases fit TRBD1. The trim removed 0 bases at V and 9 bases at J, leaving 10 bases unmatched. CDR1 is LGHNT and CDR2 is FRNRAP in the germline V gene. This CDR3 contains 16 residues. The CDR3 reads CASGLVQTGDKRPQHF. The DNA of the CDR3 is TGTGCTAGTGGTTTGGTACAGACAGGGGACAAACGGCCCCAGCATTTT.

CDR3 sequence reads: CASSLLKVSADTQYF. The CDR3 bases are TGCGCCAGCAGCTTGCTCAAGGTGAGCGCAGATACGCAGTATTTT. The chain is built from TRBV5-1 and TRBJ2-3; D is unresolved. CDR3 length: 15 residues. Trimming removed 1 base from V and 4 bases from J, with 13 bases in between. Germline values: CDR1 SGHRS, CDR2 YFSETQ.

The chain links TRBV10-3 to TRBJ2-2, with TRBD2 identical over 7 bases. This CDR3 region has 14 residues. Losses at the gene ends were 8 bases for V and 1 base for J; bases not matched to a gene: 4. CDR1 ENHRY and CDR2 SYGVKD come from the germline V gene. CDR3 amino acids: CAIAGRENTGELFF. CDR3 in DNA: TGTGCCATCGCGGGGAGGGAGAACACCGGGGAGCTGTTTTTT.

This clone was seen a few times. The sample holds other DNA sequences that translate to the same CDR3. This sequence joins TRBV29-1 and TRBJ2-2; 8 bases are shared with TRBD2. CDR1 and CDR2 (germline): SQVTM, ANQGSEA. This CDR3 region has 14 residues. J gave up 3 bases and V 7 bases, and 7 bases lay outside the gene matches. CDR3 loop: CSAPGLGDTGELFF. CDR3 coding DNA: TGCAGCGCGCCGGGACTAGGCGACACCGGGGAGCTGTTTTTT.

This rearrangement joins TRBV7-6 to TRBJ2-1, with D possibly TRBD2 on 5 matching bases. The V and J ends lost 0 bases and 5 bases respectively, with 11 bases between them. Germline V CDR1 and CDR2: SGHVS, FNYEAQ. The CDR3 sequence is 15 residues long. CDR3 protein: CASSLAPTTDNEQFF. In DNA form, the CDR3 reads TGTGCCAGCAGCTTAGCGCCGACTACAGACAATGAGCAGTTCTTC.

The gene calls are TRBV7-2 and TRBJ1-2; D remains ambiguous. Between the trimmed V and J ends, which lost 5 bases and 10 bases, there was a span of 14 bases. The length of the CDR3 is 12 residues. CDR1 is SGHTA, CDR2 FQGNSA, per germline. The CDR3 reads CASSPQLGAYTF. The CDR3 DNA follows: TGTGCCAGCAGCCCACAATTGGGAGCCTACACCTTC.

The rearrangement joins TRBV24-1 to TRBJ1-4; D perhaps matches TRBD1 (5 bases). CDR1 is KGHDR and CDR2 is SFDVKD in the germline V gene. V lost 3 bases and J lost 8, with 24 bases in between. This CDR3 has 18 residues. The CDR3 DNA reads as TGTGCCACCAGTGATCCCCGGGACGGTCTCAGGGTGGGAGAAAAACTGTTTTTT. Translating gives CATSDPRDGLRVGEKLFF.

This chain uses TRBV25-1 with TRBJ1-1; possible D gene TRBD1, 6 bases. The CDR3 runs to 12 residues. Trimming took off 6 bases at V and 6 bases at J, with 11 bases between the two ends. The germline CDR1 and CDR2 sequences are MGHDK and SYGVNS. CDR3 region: CASSEQGAEAFF. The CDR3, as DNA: TGTGCCAGCAGCGAACAGGGCGCTGAAGCTTTCTTT.

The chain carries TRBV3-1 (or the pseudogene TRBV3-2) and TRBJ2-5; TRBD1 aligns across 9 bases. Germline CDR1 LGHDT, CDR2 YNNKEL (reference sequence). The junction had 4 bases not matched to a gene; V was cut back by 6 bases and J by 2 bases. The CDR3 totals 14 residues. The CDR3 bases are TGTGCCAGCAGACAGACAGGGGGGCAAGAGACCCAGTACTTC. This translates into CASRQTGGQETQYF.

CDR3 sequence reads: CASSLGITGANQPQHF. DNA of the CDR3: TGTGCCAGCAGCTTAGGGATAACAGGGGCGAATCAGCCCCAGCATTTT. The rearrangement joins TRBV11-2 to TRBJ1-5; 7 bases fit TRBD1. V lost 1 base, J lost 4 bases, and 7 bases stayed unmatched. Germline values: CDR1 SGHAT, CDR2 FQNNGV. This CDR3 spans 16 amino acids. The entire variable domain, with the rest obtained from reference TRBV11-2 and TRBJ1-5, is as follows: EAGVAQSPRYKIIEKRQSVAFWCNPISGHATLYWYQQILGQGPKLLIQFQNNGVVDDSQLPKDRFSAERLKGVDSTLKIQPAKLEDSAVYLCASSLGITGANQPQHFGDGTRLSIL.

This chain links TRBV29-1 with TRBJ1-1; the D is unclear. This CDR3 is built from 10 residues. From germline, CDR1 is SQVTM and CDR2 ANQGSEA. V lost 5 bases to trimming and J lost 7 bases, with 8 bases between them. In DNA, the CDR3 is TGCAGCGTTTTGGGGAATGAAGCTTTCTTT. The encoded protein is CSVLGNEAFF. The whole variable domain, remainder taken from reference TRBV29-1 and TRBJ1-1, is SAVISQKPSRDICQRGTSLTIQCQVDSQVTMMFWYRQQPGQSLTLIATANQGSEATYESGFVIDKFPISRPNLTFSTLTVSNMSPEDSSIYLCSVLGNEAFFGQGTRLTVV.